The rows below give T cell receptor beta chains drawn from one sample of a study of T-cell reconstitution after alpha-beta-depleted transplantation in children. TCRdb reanalysed the PCR reads using MiXCR and keeps one entry per CDR3 protein. The sample comprises some 450,000 distinct CDR3 sequences, about 40% of which are singletons, and 27% rests with the top ten. This specimen was PBMCs, taken before TCRalphabeta/CD19-depleted stem cell transplant. The source of these receptors is a girl aged 2-9 years with aplastic anemia, due to receive a stem cell transplant. Each CDR3 is given with its conserved first and last residue. The D gene is left open where the match is weak. A row's size may be missing; if present it is once, few, many or a size class.

v_gene	abundance	j_gene	d_gene	len	CDR3nt	CDR3aa
TRBV7-9	many	TRBJ2-5	TRBD1	14	TGTGCCAGCAGCTTATTGTCAGGGGGAGAGACCCAGTACTTC	CASSLLSGGETQYF
TRBV4-2	.	TRBJ1-1	TRBD1	17	TGTGCCAGCAGCCAACGACATTGGACAGGACTGAACACTGAAGCTTTCTTT	CASSQRHWTGLNTEAFF
TRBV29-1	.	TRBJ2-1	TRBD1	14	TGCAGCGCGTCCGACAGGGCATCCTACAATGAGCAGTTCTTC	CSASDRASYNEQFF
TRBV20-1	.	TRBJ2-1	TRBD2	16	TGCAGTGCTAGAGACCCTGGCGGGAGTATGGGGAATGAGCAGTTCTTC	CSARDPGGSMGNEQFF
TRBV6-1	.	TRBJ2-7	TRBD2	14	TGTGCCAGCAGGCTTAGCGGGAGCACCGACGAGCAGTACTTC	CASRLSGSTDEQYF
TRBV20-1	many	TRBJ2-3	TRBD2	18	TGCAGTGCTAGAAGGCCTAGCGGGAGGTCCCCTAGCACAGATACGCAGTATTTT	CSARRPSGRSPSTDTQYF
TRBV9	.	TRBJ2-1	.	16	TGTGCCAGCAGCGTAGCCGGGGTCACGGCCTACAATGAGCAGTTCTTC	CASSVAGVTAYNEQFF
TRBV5-6	.	TRBJ2-7	.	12	TGTGCCAGCAGCCGGGATTTCTACGAGCAGTACTTC	CASSRDFYEQYF
TRBV6-1	.	TRBJ2-5	.	13	TGTGCCAGCAGTAGGGTATACCAAGAGACCCAGTACTTC	CASSRVYQETQYF
TRBV5-5	.	TRBJ1-4	TRBD1	14	TGTGCCAGCAGCGACGGGCAGGGGGATGAAAAACTGTTTTTT	CASSDGQGDEKLFF
TRBV12-3/TRBV12-4	.	TRBJ2-1	.	14	TGTGCCACCTACGGGGCTAGAGGATACAATGAGCAGTTCTTC	CATYGARGYNEQFF
TRBV9	.	TRBJ1-4	TRBD1	16	TGTGCCAGCAGCCCATTCACAGGGGAGACTAATGAAAAACTGTTTTTT	CASSPFTGETNEKLFF
TRBV20-1	many	TRBJ2-2	TRBD2	14	TGCAGTGCTAGACCTAGCGGGAACACCGGGGAGCTGTTTTTT	CSARPSGNTGELFF
TRBV7-9	.	TRBJ2-1	TRBD1	13	TGTGCCAGCAGCGATGTACCGGGACAGATGCAGTTCTTC	CASSDVPGQMQFF
TRBV4-1	.	TRBJ1-6	.	14	TGCGCCAGCAGCCAGCAGGGGTTGGGCTCACCCCTCCACTTT	CASSQQGLGSPLHF
TRBV20-1	.	TRBJ2-1	.	15	TGCAGTGCGATCGGACACCCGAGCTCCTACAATGAGCAGTTCTTC	CSAIGHPSSYNEQFF
TRBV5-6	.	TRBJ2-1	TRBD1	16	TGTGCCAGCAGCCCGAGACAGGGGGCGTCACACAATGAGCAGTTCTTC	CASSPRQGASHNEQFF
TRBV7-9	few	TRBJ2-1	.	13	TGTGCCAGCAGCGGAGGATGGGTCAATGAGCAGTTCTTC	CASSGGWVNEQFF
TRBV5-1	.	TRBJ2-1	.	13	TGCGCCAGCAGCTTGCCTAAGCCCGATGAGCAGTTCTTC	CASSLPKPDEQFF
TRBV7-2	.	TRBJ1-2	.	15	TGTGCCAGCAGCGCCCTAGGATTTGCTAACTATGGCTACACCTTC	CASSALGFANYGYTF
TRBV29-1	once	TRBJ2-7	TRBD2	11	TGCAGCGTCAGGACTAGCAACGAGCAGTACTTC	CSVRTSNEQYF
TRBV5-1	.	TRBJ2-5	TRBD2	14	TGCGCCAGCAGCCCCCGCGGGGGAAGGGAGACCCAGTACTTC	CASSPRGGRETQYF
TRBV12-3/TRBV12-4	few	TRBJ2-5	.	13	TGTGCCAGCAGTTTTTCTAGTAGGGAGACCCAGTACTTC	CASSFSSRETQYF
TRBV20-1	.	TRBJ2-7	.	12	TGCAGTGCTCCGGATAGCTCCTACGAGCAGTACTTC	CSAPDSSYEQYF
TRBV5-6	.	TRBJ1-6	.	18	TGTGCCAGCAGCTTGGGACCCGGGGCTTACTCCTATAATTCACCCCTCCACTTT	CASSLGPGAYSYNSPLHF
TRBV6-1	.	TRBJ2-3	TRBD1	15	TGTGCCAACCAGGGACAGGGTGAAGAACCAGATACGCAGTATTTT	CANQGQGEEPDTQYF
TRBV12-3/TRBV12-4	few	TRBJ1-5	TRBD1	15	TGTGCCAGCAGTCTGGGACAGGGGGCGGGACAGCCCCAGCATTTT	CASSLGQGAGQPQHF
TRBV20-1	.	TRBJ2-7	TRBD2	15	TGCAGTGCTAGATTACCGGGACTAGCGGAACAAGAGCAGTACTTC	CSARLPGLAEQEQYF
TRBV7-2	.	TRBJ2-1	.	15	TGTGCCAGCAGCGGCCCACGGGATTCCTACAATGAGCAGTTCTTC	CASSGPRDSYNEQFF
TRBV5-1	few	TRBJ2-3	.	14	TGCGCCAGCAGCACGGGGAACCGGACAGATACGCAGTATTTT	CASSTGNRTDTQYF
TRBV12-3/TRBV12-4	few	TRBJ1-2	.	17	TGTGCCAGCAGCAAAGGGCCCCCGCGCCTCCTCTTCTATGGCTACACCTTC	CASSKGPPRLLFYGYTF
TRBV15	.	TRBJ1-1	TRBD1	15	TGTGCCACCAGCTCAAAGAAAGGGGGGACAGGGAGAACTTTCTTT	CATSSKKGGTGRTFF
TRBV4-2	.	TRBJ2-1	TRBD2	16	TGTGCCAGCAGCCCCAGACTAGCGGGAGGTATGAATGAGCAGTTCTTC	CASSPRLAGGMNEQFF
TRBV10-2	many	TRBJ1-6	.	14	TGCGCCAGCAGTGCCCAGGGAACACACTCACCCCTCCACTTT	CASSAQGTHSPLHF
TRBV9	.	TRBJ1-1	.	14	TGTGCCAGCAGCCCCGCCCGGGAATATCCTGAAGCTTTCTTT	CASSPAREYPEAFF
TRBV24-1	.	TRBJ1-2	TRBD1	13	TGTGCCACCAGTGATCGGACAGGGCAGGGCTACACCTTC	CATSDRTGQGYTF
TRBV28	.	TRBJ2-3	TRBD2	13	TGTGCCAACCAGCGGGGGGGCACAGATACGCAGTATTTT	CANQRGGTDTQYF
TRBV7-9	.	TRBJ2-3	.	16	TGTGCCAGCAGCTCCGGGGGGCGGAGACGCACAGATACGCAGTATTTT	CASSSGGRRRTDTQYF
TRBV29-1	few	TRBJ2-3	.	13	TGCAGCGTTCGAGAAGGGGCGACAGATACGCAGTATTTT	CSVREGATDTQYF
TRBV4-1	.	TRBJ1-1	.	14	TGCGCCAGCAGCCCAATTCAGCGGAACACTGAAGCTTTCTTT	CASSPIQRNTEAFF
TRBV7-2	many	TRBJ2-3	.	15	TGTGCCAGCAGCTTAGCTCAGCGGCGCACAGATACGCAGTATTTT	CASSLAQRRTDTQYF
TRBV20-1	few	TRBJ2-7	TRBD2	16	TGCAGTGCTATTAGGACTAGCGGGATTCTTTCCTACGAGCAGTACTTC	CSAIRTSGILSYEQYF
TRBV20-1	.	TRBJ2-3	TRBD1	14	TGCAGTGCTAGAGCCCAGGGGGAGATAGATACGCAGTATTTT	CSARAQGEIDTQYF
TRBV20-1	.	TRBJ2-2	TRBD1	13	TGCAGTGCGTCCGACAGGGGCACCGGGGAGCTGTTTTTT	CSASDRGTGELFF
TRBV12-3/TRBV12-4	.	TRBJ2-7	TRBD1	12	TGTGCCAGCGCAAAAGGGGGCCACGAGCAGTACTTC	CASAKGGHEQYF
TRBV20-1	.	TRBJ1-4	TRBD1	15	TGCAGTGCTAGAGACCTCCCAGGGGGCGAAGAAAAACTGTTTTTT	CSARDLPGGEEKLFF
TRBV20-1	.	TRBJ2-3	TRBD2	15	TGCAGTGCTGCTGGACTAGCGACTAGCACAGATACGCAGTATTTT	CSAAGLATSTDTQYF